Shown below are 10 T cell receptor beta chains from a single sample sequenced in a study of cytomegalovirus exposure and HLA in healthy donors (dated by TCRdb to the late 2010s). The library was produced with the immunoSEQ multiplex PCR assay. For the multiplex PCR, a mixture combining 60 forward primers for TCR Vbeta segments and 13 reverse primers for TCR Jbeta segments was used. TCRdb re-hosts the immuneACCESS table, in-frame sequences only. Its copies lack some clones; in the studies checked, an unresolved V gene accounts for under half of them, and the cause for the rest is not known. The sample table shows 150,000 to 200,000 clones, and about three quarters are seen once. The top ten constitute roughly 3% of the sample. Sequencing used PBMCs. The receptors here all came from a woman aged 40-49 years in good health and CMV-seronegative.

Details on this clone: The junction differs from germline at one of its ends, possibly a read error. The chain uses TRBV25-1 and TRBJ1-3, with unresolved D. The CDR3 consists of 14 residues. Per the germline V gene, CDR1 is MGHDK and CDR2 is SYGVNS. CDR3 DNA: TGTGCCAGAAGTGATCCAGACCGTCGGGACACCATATATTTT. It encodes CARSDPDRRDTIYF.

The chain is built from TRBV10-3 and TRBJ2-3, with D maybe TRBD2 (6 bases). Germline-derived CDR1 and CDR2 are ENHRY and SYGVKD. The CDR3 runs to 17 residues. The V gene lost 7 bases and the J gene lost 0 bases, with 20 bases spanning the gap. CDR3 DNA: TGTGCCATCAAAGATTATAGCGGCTGGGAAAGCACAGATACGCAGTATTTT. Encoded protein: CAIKDYSGWESTDTQYF.

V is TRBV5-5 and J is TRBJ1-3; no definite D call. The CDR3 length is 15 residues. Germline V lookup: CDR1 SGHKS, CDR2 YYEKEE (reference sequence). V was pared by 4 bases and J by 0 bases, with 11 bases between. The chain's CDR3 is CASSRDSNSGNTIYF. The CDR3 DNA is TGTGCCAGCAGCCGTGACTCAAACTCTGGAAACACCATATATTTT. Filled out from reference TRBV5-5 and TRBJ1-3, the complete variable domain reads DAGVTQSPTHLIKTRGQQVTLRCSPISGHKSVSWYQQVLGQGPQFIFQYYEKEERGRGNFPDRFSARQFPNYSSELNVNALLLGDSALYLCASSRDSNSGNTIYFGEGSWLTVV.

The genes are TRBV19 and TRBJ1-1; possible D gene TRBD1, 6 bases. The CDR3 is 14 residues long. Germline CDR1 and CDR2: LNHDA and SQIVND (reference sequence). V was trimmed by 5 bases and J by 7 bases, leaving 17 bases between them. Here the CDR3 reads CASSFRQQGVEAFF. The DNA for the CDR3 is TGTGCCAGTAGTTTCCGACAACAGGGCGTTGAAGCTTTCTTT. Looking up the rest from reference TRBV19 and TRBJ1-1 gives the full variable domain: DGGITQSPKYLFRKEGQNVTLSCEQNLNHDAMYWYRQDPGQGLRLIYYSQIVNDFQKGDIAEGYSVSREKKESFPLTVTSAQKNPTAFYLCASSFRQQGVEAFFGQGTRLTVV.

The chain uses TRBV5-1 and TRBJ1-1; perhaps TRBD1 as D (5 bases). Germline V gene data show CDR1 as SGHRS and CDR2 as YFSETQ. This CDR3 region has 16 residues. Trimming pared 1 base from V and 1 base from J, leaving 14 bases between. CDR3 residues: CASSLLPTGENTEAFF. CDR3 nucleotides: TGCGCCAGCAGCTTGCTACCGACGGGGGAGAACACTGAAGCTTTCTTT.

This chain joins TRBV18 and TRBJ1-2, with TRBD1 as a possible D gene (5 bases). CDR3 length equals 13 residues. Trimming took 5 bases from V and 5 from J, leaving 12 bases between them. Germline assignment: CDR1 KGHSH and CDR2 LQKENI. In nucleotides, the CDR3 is TGTGCCAGCTCAGGGGGGACGGAGTATGGCTACACCTTC. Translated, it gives CASSGGTEYGYTF.

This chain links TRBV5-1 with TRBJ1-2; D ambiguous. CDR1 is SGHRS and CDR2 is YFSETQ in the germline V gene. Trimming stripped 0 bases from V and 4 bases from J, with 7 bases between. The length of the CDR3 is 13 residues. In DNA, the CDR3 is TGCGCCAGCAGCTTGGGACTTATCTATGGCTACACCTTC. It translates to CASSLGLIYGYTF.

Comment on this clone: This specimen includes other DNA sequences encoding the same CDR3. DNA for the CDR3: TGTGCCAGCAGCTGGGACAGGAGCACCTACGAGCAGTACTTC. It yields the protein CASSWDRSTYEQYF. The V and J genes are TRBV5-6 and TRBJ2-7, with TRBD1 matching over 8 bases. Trimming cost V 3 bases and J 2 bases; bases outside gene matches: 4. From germline, CDR1 is SGHDT and CDR2 YYEEEE. This CDR3 has 14 amino acids. Full variable domain (missing parts from reference TRBV5-6 and TRBJ2-7): DAGVTQSPTHLIKTRGQQVTLRCSPKSGHDTVSWYQQALGQGPQFIFQYYEEEERQRGNFPDRFSGHQFPNYSSELNVNALLLGDSALYLCASSWDRSTYEQYFGPGTRLTVT.

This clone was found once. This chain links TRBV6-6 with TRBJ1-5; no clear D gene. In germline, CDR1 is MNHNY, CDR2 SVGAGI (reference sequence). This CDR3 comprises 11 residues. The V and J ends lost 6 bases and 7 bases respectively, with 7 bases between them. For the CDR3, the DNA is TGTGCCAGCAGCCCGGGACAGCCCCAGCATTTT. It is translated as CASSPGQPQHF.

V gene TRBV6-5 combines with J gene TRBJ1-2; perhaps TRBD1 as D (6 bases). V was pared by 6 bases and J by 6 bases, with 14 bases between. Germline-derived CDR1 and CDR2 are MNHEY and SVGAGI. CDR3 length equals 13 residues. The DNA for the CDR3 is TGTGCCAGCAGACCGTACTCAGGGGATGGCTACACCTTC. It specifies CASRPYSGDGYTF.